This TCR beta chain was obtained from a study of CD8 T cells in Susac syndrome. Included as multiple sclerosis controls were treatment-naive patients who had stable or active relapsing-remitting disease. The CDR3 covers 15 residues. Trimming removed 4 bases at V and 2 bases at J, with 13 bases between. An amount of RNA that ranged from about 0.45 to 1 ug was reverse transcribed with random hexamers. TCRdb ran MiXCR on the immunoSEQ multiplex PCR reads and lists one entry per CDR3 protein. Among hundreds of thousands of distinct CDR3 sequences, more than 80% were seen once, and the ten largest hold under 0.15%.

The sample was CD8+ T cells from PBMCs. The chain combines TRBV12-3 or TRBV12-4 with TRBJ2-3, with D maybe TRBD2 (5 bases). The TCR originated in a human donor with multiple sclerosis. The CDR3 loop is CASSSGESPTDTQYF. In nucleotides, the CDR3 is TGTGCCAGCAGTTCCGGGGAATCCCCCACAGATACGCAGTATTTT.